These T cell receptor beta chains were read from a single sample in a study of blood T cell repertoires in COVID-19. Using immunoSEQ multiplex PCR, the repertoire was profiled, and TCRdb retains in-frame clones only, with some absent. The sample consists of about 310,000 clones, 85% to 90% of them appearing once. Sequencing was done on a sample of peripheral blood. These receptor sequences come from a woman in her forties with COVID-19, enrolled during active disease. Both conserved end residues are part of each CDR3. The order of the fields is clone size, D gene, V gene, J gene, CDR3 protein, CDR3 DNA. D genes are given only for firm matches. Clone sizes are given selectively: once, few, many, or a class where the clone is expanded.

clone size: -; D gene: TRBD1; V gene: TRBV6-1; J gene: TRBJ2-1; CDR3 protein: CASSGLGQVSYNEQFF; CDR3 DNA: TGTGCCAGCAGTGGATTAGGACAGGTCTCCTACAATGAGCAGTTCTTC
clone size: -; D gene: TRBD2; V gene: TRBV29-1; J gene: TRBJ2-2; CDR3 protein: CSVVGGGAVTGELFF; CDR3 DNA: TGCAGCGTTGTGGGGGGAGGGGCAGTCACCGGGGAGCTGTTTTTT
clone size: -; D gene: TRBD1; V gene: TRBV27; J gene: TRBJ1-6; CDR3 protein: CASSFRGNSPLHF; CDR3 DNA: TGTGCCAGCAGTTTCAGGGGGAATTCACCCCTCCACTTT
clone size: -; D gene: TRBD2; V gene: TRBV7-9; J gene: TRBJ2-3; CDR3 protein: CASSYEGLGADTQYF; CDR3 DNA: TGTGCCAGCAGCTACGAGGGACTAGGCGCAGATACGCAGTATTTT
clone size: -; D gene: -; V gene: TRBV7-2; J gene: TRBJ1-6; CDR3 protein: CASSSTGLGGSYNSPLHF; CDR3 DNA: TGTGCCAGCAGCTCGACAGGTCTTGGCGGGTCCTATAATTCACCCCTCCACTTT
clone size: -; D gene: -; V gene: TRBV19; J gene: TRBJ2-3; CDR3 protein: CASSFHTKTGTSTDTQYF; CDR3 DNA: TGTGCCAGTAGCTTCCACACAAAGACAGGCACTAGCACAGATACGCAGTATTTT
clone size: -; D gene: -; V gene: TRBV4-3; J gene: TRBJ2-7; CDR3 protein: CASSQERWGHEQYF; CDR3 DNA: TGCGCCAGCAGCCAAGAGAGGTGGGGGCACGAGCAGTACTTC
clone size: once; D gene: -; V gene: TRBV28; J gene: TRBJ1-2; CDR3 protein: CASSPQIRGTYTF; CDR3 DNA: TGTGCCAGCAGTCCCCAGATACGGGGTACCTACACCTTC
clone size: -; D gene: -; V gene: TRBV7-2; J gene: TRBJ2-7; CDR3 protein: CASSLDFTASYEQYF; CDR3 DNA: TGTGCCAGCAGCTTAGACTTTACTGCATCCTACGAGCAGTACTTC
clone size: -; D gene: -; V gene: TRBV4-1; J gene: TRBJ2-7; CDR3 protein: CASSLGGGRGYEQYF; CDR3 DNA: TGCGCCAGCAGCCTGGGAGGGGGAAGGGGCTACGAGCAGTACTTC
clone size: -; D gene: TRBD1; V gene: TRBV5-6; J gene: TRBJ1-1; CDR3 protein: CASSSLQGAMNTEAFF; CDR3 DNA: TGTGCCAGCAGCTCGCTCCAGGGGGCAATGAACACTGAAGCTTTCTTT
clone size: -; D gene: -; V gene: TRBV7-9; J gene: TRBJ2-1; CDR3 protein: CASSRDSAEQFF; CDR3 DNA: TGTGCCAGCAGTCGCGACAGTGCGGAGCAGTTCTTC
clone size: -; D gene: TRBD1; V gene: TRBV5-4; J gene: TRBJ2-2; CDR3 protein: CASSHPGQGTGELFF; CDR3 DNA: TGTGCCAGCAGCCACCCGGGACAGGGGACCGGGGAGCTGTTTTTT
clone size: -; D gene: TRBD1; V gene: TRBV3-1/TRBV3-2; J gene: TRBJ1-3; CDR3 protein: CASSPRVSGQVGNTIYF; CDR3 DNA: TGTGCCAGCAGCCCCCGGGTTTCCGGACAGGTGGGAAACACCATATATTTT
clone size: -; D gene: -; V gene: TRBV7-9; J gene: TRBJ2-7; CDR3 protein: CASSLEAGSEQYF; CDR3 DNA: TGTGCCAGCAGCTTAGAGGCCGGGAGCGAGCAGTACTTC
clone size: -; D gene: -; V gene: TRBV7-2; J gene: TRBJ1-4; CDR3 protein: CASSLTGNSEKLFF; CDR3 DNA: TGTGCCAGCAGCTTAACAGGGAATAGTGAAAAACTGTTTTTT
clone size: -; D gene: -; V gene: TRBV25-1; J gene: TRBJ2-3; CDR3 protein: CASSESHRQDSGTDTQYF; CDR3 DNA: TGTGCCAGCAGTGAATCCCATCGACAGGATTCTGGCACAGATACGCAGTATTTT
clone size: once; D gene: TRBD1; V gene: TRBV28; J gene: TRBJ1-6; CDR3 protein: CASSLLGQGNSPLHF; CDR3 DNA: TGTGCCAGCAGTTTACTGGGACAGGGAAATTCACCCCTCCACTTT
clone size: -; D gene: TRBD1; V gene: TRBV24-1; J gene: TRBJ2-7; CDR3 protein: CATQGQGTYEQYF; CDR3 DNA: TGTGCCACGCAGGGACAGGGAACCTACGAGCAGTACTTC
clone size: -; D gene: -; V gene: TRBV19; J gene: TRBJ1-2; CDR3 protein: CASSISRVYGYTF; CDR3 DNA: TGTGCCAGTAGTATTTCGAGGGTCTATGGCTACACCTTC
clone size: -; D gene: TRBD1; V gene: TRBV5-5; J gene: TRBJ2-7; CDR3 protein: CASSLSSGQTLYEQYF; CDR3 DNA: TGTGCCAGCAGCTTGTCTTCGGGACAGACTCTCTACGAGCAGTACTTC
clone size: -; D gene: -; V gene: TRBV28; J gene: TRBJ1-2; CDR3 protein: CASSLGSPYGYTF; CDR3 DNA: TGTGCCAGCAGTTTAGGGAGTCCCTATGGCTACACCTTC